This T cell receptor (beta chain) was sequenced during a study of Graves' ophthalmopathy and Graves' hyperthyroidism. Trimming took 6 bases from V and 3 from J, leaving 14 bases between them. The CDR3 spans 15 residues. The germline CDR1 and CDR2 sequences are SGHAT and FQNNGV. Of note for this clonotype: The antigen remains unidentified.

General study points: Stable hyperthyroidism and ophthalmopathy were told apart by a 13-signature model, which achieved 85% to 90% sensitivity and around 80% specificity. Blood repertoires reportedly contained most expanded thyroid clonotypes above 0.001 frequency.

Amplification targeted the TCR beta CDR3 regions, with RNA transcripts as the source material. The library came from an HTBI-primed first-round RT-PCR and a second-round multiplex PCR. One entry per CDR3 protein, called by TCRdb with MiXCR from the multiplex PCR reads. The table includes tens of thousands of distinct CDR3 sequences, approximately 50% detected once. V usage is TRBV11-2 and J usage is TRBJ1-4; the D is unclear. Input material: peripheral blood. The source of this sequence is an adult woman with Graves' ophthalmopathy. Here the CDR3 DNA reads TGTGCCAGCAGGGACTTTACCCCAGCTAATGAAAAACTGTTTTTT. It yields the protein CASRDFTPANEKLFF.